The clone carrying this T cell receptor (beta chain) was detected only a few times. The target antigen is unknown. The authors isolated at least 7 million PBMCs per sample. The use of a sample-barcoded 5' primer and a J-beta primer mix characterized a second PCR of roughly 7 to 11 cycles. TCRdb re-called the 5' RACE reads through MiXCR, storing one row per CDR3 protein. Altogether some 1 million distinct CDR3 sequences are present, 35% to 50% being singletons, with the ten largest covering under 20%. Germline V gives CDR1 MNHNS, CDR2 SASEGT. This CDR3 region has 17 residues. The trim removed 6 bases at V and 4 bases at J, leaving 14 bases unmatched. The sample belongs to a study of blood T cells in healthy people across ages. Study-wide context: Per every two T cells, about one barcoded beta molecule was captured by template switching. Findings of the study overall: The recorded TCR beta diversity per million T cells decreased in a roughly linear manner with age. Estimated diversity, derived from one million T cells, was regarded as an underestimate.

J is TRBJ2-1 and V is TRBV6-1; TRBD1 matches 8 bases. Sequenced material: blood. This TCR was sampled from a woman in her sixties in good health. The CDR3 coding sequence is TGTGCCAGCAGCCACACAGGGGGTGGGCTCTTATACAATGAGCAGTTCTTC. Its translation is CASSHTGGGLLYNEQFF.